This TCR beta chain was retrieved from a study of blood T cell repertoires in COVID-19. For the study at large: COVID-19 samples from acute and convalescent phases originated in the United States, Italy and Spain. Sources were T cells, B-cell-depleted T cells, or PBMCs; the material itself was cDNA or gDNA.

As processed by the authors: Counts of nucleated cells, estimated from reference gene primer amplification, were obtained. Method: immunoSEQ multiplex PCR; TCRdb's copy keeps in-frame clones and lacks some. Clone size and V and J calls were adopted from that table, with D and trimming inferred from the DNA. This table has 190,000 or so clones, around 88% appearing once. CDR3 length equals 15 residues. Germline V gives CDR1 MDHEN, CDR2 SYDVKM. V was clipped by 3 bases and J by 4 bases; unmatched bases: 7. The TCR was taken from a woman aged 25 to 45 with acute or convalescent COVID-19. Sample: peripheral blood. The V call is TRBV28, the J call TRBJ2-5; 8 nucleotides align to TRBD2. The CDR3: CASSFGGGILETQYF. CDR3 nucleotides: TGTGCCAGCAGTTTCGGGGGGGGAATTTTAGAGACCCAGTACTTC. Variable domain in full (rest from reference TRBV28 and TRBJ2-5): DVKVTQSSRYLVKRTGEKVFLECVQDMDHENMFWYRQDPGLGLRLIYFSYDVKMKEKGDIPEGYSVSREKKERFSLILESASTNQTSMYLCASSFGGGILETQYFGPGTRLLVL.